A single sample gave rise to the 24 T cell receptor beta chains below, sequenced in a study of blood T cell repertoires in COVID-19. Some clones are missing from TCRdb's copy, which holds only in-frame ones; the method was immunoSEQ multiplex PCR. The sample shows about 170,000 clones, about 85% of them seen only once. Material for sequencing was peripheral blood. The receptors derive from a woman aged 80 or older in a cohort sampled during active or convalescent COVID-19.

This clone was recorded only once. The chain links TRBV27 to TRBJ1-2; D unclear. V was pared by 4 bases and J by 1 base, with 7 bases between. CDR1 and CDR2 (germline): MNHEY, SMNVEV (reference sequence). This CDR3 has 13 residues. The CDR3: CASSSTYNYGYTF. The CDR3 DNA sequence: TGTGCCAGCAGTTCAACCTATAACTATGGCTACACCTTC.

The rearrangement joins TRBV5-1 to TRBJ2-3; 8 nucleotides match TRBD2. CDR3 size: 15 residues. CDR1 is SGHRS and CDR2 is YFSETQ in the germline V gene. With 5 bases clipped from V and 0 bases from J, the junction kept 5 bases outside the gene matches. CDR3 residues: CASRISGGSTDTQYF. CDR3 nucleotide sequence: TGCGCCAGCAGAATCAGCGGGGGAAGCACAGATACGCAGTATTTT.

This sequence joins TRBV25-1 and TRBJ1-5; D is perhaps TRBD1 (6 bases). V dropped 5 bases and J dropped 4 bases, with 12 bases sitting between them. This CDR3 contains 14 residues. The germline gives CDR1 MGHDK, CDR2 SYGVNS. The DNA of the CDR3 is TGTGCCAGCAGTACCCCGGGACATAATCAGCCCCAGCATTTT. Translated, it gives CASSTPGHNQPQHF.

In nucleotides, the CDR3 is TGTGCCAGCAGCGGGAGACGCGGGGGCTTGAAGGACGGGGAGCTGTTTTTT. Its translation is CASSGRRGGLKDGELFF. V gene TRBV9 combines with J gene TRBJ2-2, with D perhaps matching TRBD2 (7 bases). The CDR3 has 17 residues. Germline loops: CDR1 SGDLS, CDR2 YYNGEE. With 3 bases removed from V and 7 bases from J, the gap between germline ends came to 22 bases. Using reference TRBV9 and TRBJ2-2 for the parts outside the CDR3, the full variable domain is DSGVTQTPKHLITATGQRVTLRCSPRSGDLSVYWYQQSLDQGLQFLIQYYNGEERAKGNILERFSAQQFPDLHSELNLSSLELGDSALYFCASSGRRGGLKDGELFFGEGSRLTVL.

A note on this clone: The sample has other DNA sequences that encode this CDR3 too. The V call is TRBV4-1, the J call TRBJ2-5, with D unclear. V lost 0 bases and J 4 bases, leaving 3 bases between the germline ends. This CDR3 is 12 amino acids long. Germline CDR1 reads MGHRA; CDR2 reads YSYEKL. DNA of the CDR3: TGCGCCAGCAGCCAAGATCGAGAGACCCAGTACTTC. Translated: CASSQDRETQYF.

The table lists this clone with a count of one. The rearrangement joins TRBV4-1 to TRBJ2-5; TRBD2 aligns across 8 bases. The CDR3 is made up of 19 amino acids. Unmatched junction bases numbered 12, after V lost 0 bases and J lost 0 bases. Germline lookup yields CDR1 MGHRA and CDR2 YSYEKL. The CDR3 DNA reads TGCGCCAGCAGCCAAGATCTAAGAACGGCTAGCGGGTACCAAGAGACCCAGTACTTC. Its protein product is CASSQDLRTASGYQETQYF.

The chain carries TRBV7-2 and TRBJ2-5, with TRBD2 matching 10 bases. V lost 4 bases and J lost 4; bases outside the gene matches: 0. The CDR3 consists of 13 residues. CDR1 is SGHTA, CDR2 FQGNSA, per germline. CDR3 sequence reads: CASSWTSGETQYF. For the CDR3, the DNA is TGTGCCAGCAGCTGGACTAGCGGAGAGACCCAGTACTTC.

This chain joins TRBV7-2 and TRBJ2-1; TRBD2 matches 14 bases. V lost 2 bases to trimming and J lost 10 bases; unmatched junction nucleotides: 7. The V gene's germline CDR1 is SGHTA and CDR2 FQGNSA. The CDR3 is 16 residues long. This CDR3 reads CASSLTTSGGAQEQFF. The CDR3 DNA reads as TGTGCCAGCAGCTTAACGACTAGCGGGGGGGCCCAGGAGCAGTTCTTC.

The table lists this clone with a few counts. The chain uses TRBV6-5 and TRBJ2-2; 8 positions match TRBD1. J gave up 6 bases and V 6 bases, and 9 bases lay outside the gene matches. Germline lookup yields CDR1 MNHEY and CDR2 SVGAGI. CDR3 length: 15 amino acids. The CDR3 is CASSHRGALPGELFF. Here the CDR3 DNA reads TGTGCCAGCAGCCACAGGGGGGCGTTGCCCGGGGAGCTGTTTTTT.

The chain recombines TRBV5-6 with TRBJ1-5; TRBD1 agrees at 7 bases. Trimming at V came to 3 bases and at J to 1 base, leaving 7 bases not matched to a gene. The CDR3 consists of 16 residues. CDR1 is SGHDT and CDR2 is YYEEEE in the germline V gene. The CDR3 spells CASSSTGRTSNQPQHF. CDR3 DNA: TGTGCCAGCAGCTCGACAGGGCGCACGAGCAATCAGCCCCAGCATTTT.

This chain links TRBV19 with TRBJ2-3; 16 bases map to TRBD2. The CDR3 length is 19 residues. Trimming removed 3 bases from V and 3 bases from J; junction bases left unmatched: 9. The germline V gene encodes CDR1 LNHDA and CDR2 SQIVND (reference sequence). The CDR3 loop reads CASSIGTSGRAAGTDTQYF. The CDR3 DNA reads TGTGCCAGTAGTATCGGGACTAGCGGGAGGGCCGCGGGGACAGATACGCAGTATTTT.

The chain combines TRBV28 with TRBJ1-4; D gene unclear. This CDR3 spans 15 amino acids. Trimming cost V 3 bases and J 8 bases, with 16 bases left between them. The germline CDR1 and CDR2 sequences are MDHEN and SYDVKM. The CDR3 DNA reads TGTGCCAGCAGTTTTTCCCTCGGGAATTTGGAAAAACTGTTTTTT. Translation gives CASSFSLGNLEKLFF.

The V gene is TRBV19, the J gene TRBJ1-1; D is undetermined. This CDR3 comprises 13 residues. The germline V and J ends were trimmed by 5 bases and 1 base, with 8 bases remaining between them. CDR1 and CDR2 (germline): LNHDA, SQIVND (reference sequence). The CDR3 sequence: CASSEQQNTEAFF. The CDR3 region has the DNA TGTGCCAGTAGTGAACAGCAGAACACTGAAGCTTTCTTT.

V and J are TRBV6-5 and TRBJ1-1; 9 bases align to TRBD1. With 7 bases clipped from V and 7 bases from J, the junction kept 10 bases outside the gene matches. The CDR3 sequence is 14 residues long. From germline, CDR1 is MNHEY and CDR2 SVGAGI. The CDR3 sequence: CASTPPGQGFEAFF. The CDR3 nucleotides read TGTGCCAGCACACCGCCGGGACAGGGCTTTGAAGCTTTCTTT.

This clone was found a few times. The V gene is TRBV12-5, the J gene TRBJ2-2; D is unresolved. The CDR3 has 15 residues. V was shortened by 0 bases and J by 0 bases, with 5 bases between the two germline ends. Germline loops: CDR1 LGHNT, CDR2 FRNRAP. CDR3 coding DNA: TGTGCTAGTGGTTTGGTGGGCGCGAACACCGGGGAGCTGTTTTTT. This codes for CASGLVGANTGELFF.

This sequence joins TRBV29-1 and TRBJ1-4; no definite D call. Trimming pared 4 bases from V and 7 bases from J, leaving 19 bases between. CDR1 is SQVTM, CDR2 ANQGSEA, per germline. The CDR3 runs 15 residues. Here the CDR3 DNA reads TGCAGCGTTGGGCAGTGGGGTGCCGGAGGTGAAAAACTGTTTTTT. It encodes CSVGQWGAGGEKLFF.

This clone was detected a few times. The chain joins TRBV19 to TRBJ1-2, with 7 nucleotides matching TRBD1. CDR3 length: 15 amino acids. Germline-derived CDR1 and CDR2 are LNHDA and SQIVND (reference sequence). The trim removed 7 bases at V and 2 bases at J, leaving 10 bases unmatched. The CDR3 loop is CASNPRGTANYGYTF. DNA for the CDR3: TGTGCCAGTAACCCAAGGGGGACAGCAAACTATGGCTACACCTTC.

The V call is TRBV18, the J call TRBJ2-7, with D possibly being TRBD2 (6 bases). V lost 4 bases and J 1 base, leaving 8 bases between the germline ends. The germline gives CDR1 KGHSH, CDR2 LQKENI. This CDR3 region has 13 residues. The CDR3 protein is CASSLTSSYEQYV. CDR3 nucleotides: TGTGCCAGCTCACTGACTAGTTCCTACGAGCAGTACGTC.

This sequence joins TRBV5-6 and TRBJ1-5; TRBD1 aligns across 8 bases. The CDR3 covers 14 residues. Germline loops: CDR1 SGHDT, CDR2 YYEEEE. V trimming: 4 bases; J trimming: 3 bases; junction bases outside the gene matches: 3. Here the CDR3 DNA reads TGTGCCAGCAGCCAGGGACAGGACAATCAGCCCCAGCATTTT. Translation: CASSQGQDNQPQHF.

This chain connects TRBV19 to TRBJ2-1, with D uncertain. Germline loops: CDR1 LNHDA, CDR2 SQIVND (reference sequence). CDR3 length equals 13 residues. Between the trimmed V and J ends, which lost 5 bases and 4 bases, there was a span of 9 bases. CDR3 DNA: TGTGCCAGTAGTCAAGCGCTGTACAATGAGCAGTTCTTC. Protein: CASSQALYNEQFF.

This clone was observed a handful of times. The gene calls are TRBV7-2 and TRBJ1-2, with D perhaps matching TRBD1 (5 bases). The germline V gene has CDR1 SGHTA and CDR2 FQGNSA. Trimming removed 1 base from V and 4 bases from J, with 13 bases in between. CDR3 length: 15 amino acids. CDR3 bases: TGTGCCAGCAGCTTAGGGGTCTACAGGTCCTATGGCTACACCTTC. This sequence encodes CASSLGVYRSYGYTF.

The rearrangement uses TRBV21-1 and TRBJ1-2; TRBD1 reflects the table's D call only, with no check against the DNA. TRBV21-1 is classified as a pseudogene. This CDR3 is 15 amino acids long. CDR3 sequence: CASTPGTAANYGYTF. CDR3 bases: TGTGCCAGCACCCCGGGGACAGCAGCTAACTATGGCTACACCTTC.

V gene TRBV6-5 combines with J gene TRBJ2-1; D is perhaps TRBD1 (5 bases). V shed 6 bases and J shed 6 bases, with 15 bases lying between them. Germline assignment: CDR1 MNHEY and CDR2 SVGAGI. This CDR3 has 14 amino acids. The CDR3 protein is CASRSLWGTNEQFF. The CDR3 coding sequence is TGTGCCAGCAGGTCGTTGTGGGGCACCAATGAGCAGTTCTTC.

The genes are TRBV28 and TRBJ2-7; D gene uncertain. The V and J ends lost 3 bases and 4 bases respectively, with 10 bases between them. Germline V gene sequence: CDR1 MDHEN, CDR2 SYDVKM. The CDR3 loop spans 13 amino acids. The CDR3 DNA follows: TGTGCCAGCAGTTTGGGCAACCTGTACGAGCAGTACGTC. Protein sequence: CASSLGNLYEQYV.